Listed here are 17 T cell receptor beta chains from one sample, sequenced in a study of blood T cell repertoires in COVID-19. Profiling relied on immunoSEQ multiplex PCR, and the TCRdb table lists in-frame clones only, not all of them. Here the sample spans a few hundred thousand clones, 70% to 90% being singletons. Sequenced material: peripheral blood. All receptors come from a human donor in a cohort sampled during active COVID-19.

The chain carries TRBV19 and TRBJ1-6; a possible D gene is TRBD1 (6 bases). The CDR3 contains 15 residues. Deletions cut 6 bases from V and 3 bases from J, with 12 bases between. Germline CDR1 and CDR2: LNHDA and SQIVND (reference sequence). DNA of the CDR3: TGTGCCAGTAGCAATCGGGACAACTATAATTCACCCCTCCACTTT. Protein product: CASSNRDNYNSPLHF.

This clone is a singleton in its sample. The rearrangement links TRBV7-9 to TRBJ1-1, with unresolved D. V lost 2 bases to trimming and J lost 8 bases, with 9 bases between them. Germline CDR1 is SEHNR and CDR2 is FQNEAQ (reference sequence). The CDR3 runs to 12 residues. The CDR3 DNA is TGTGCCAGCAGCTTACTGTCTATGGAAGCTTTCTTT. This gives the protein CASSLLSMEAFF.

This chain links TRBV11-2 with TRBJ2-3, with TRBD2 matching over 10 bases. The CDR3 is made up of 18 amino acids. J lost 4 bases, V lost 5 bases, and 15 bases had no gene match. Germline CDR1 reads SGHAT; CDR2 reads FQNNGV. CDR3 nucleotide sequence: TGTGCCAGCAGCAGGAGTTATGTGGCGCTAGCGGGGGCAGATACGCAGTATTTT. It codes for CASSRSYVALAGADTQYF.

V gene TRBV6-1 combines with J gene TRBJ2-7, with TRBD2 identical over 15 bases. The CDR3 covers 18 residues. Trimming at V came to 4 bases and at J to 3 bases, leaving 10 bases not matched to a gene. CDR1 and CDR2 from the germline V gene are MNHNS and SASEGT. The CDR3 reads CASSAEGLAGGWGYEQYF. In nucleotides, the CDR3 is TGTGCCAGCAGTGCTGAGGGACTAGCGGGAGGCTGGGGCTACGAGCAGTACTTC.

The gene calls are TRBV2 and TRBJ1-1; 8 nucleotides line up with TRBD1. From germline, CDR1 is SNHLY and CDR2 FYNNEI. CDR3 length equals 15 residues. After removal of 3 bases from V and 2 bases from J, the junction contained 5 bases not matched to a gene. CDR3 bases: TGTGCCAGCAGTGACCAGGGGACAGGAAACACTGAAGCTTTCTTT. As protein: CASSDQGTGNTEAFF.

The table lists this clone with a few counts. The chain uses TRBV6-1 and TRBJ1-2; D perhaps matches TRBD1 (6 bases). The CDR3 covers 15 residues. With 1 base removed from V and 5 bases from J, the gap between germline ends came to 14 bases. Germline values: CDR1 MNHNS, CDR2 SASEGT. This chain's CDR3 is CASSEGTQGIYGYTF. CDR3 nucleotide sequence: TGTGCCAGCAGTGAAGGTACGCAGGGGATATATGGCTACACCTTC.

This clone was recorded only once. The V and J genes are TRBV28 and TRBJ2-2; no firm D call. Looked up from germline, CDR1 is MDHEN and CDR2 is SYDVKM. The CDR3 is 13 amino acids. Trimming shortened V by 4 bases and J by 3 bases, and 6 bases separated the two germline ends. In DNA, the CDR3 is TGTGCCAGCAGTTCCTACTACACCGGGGAGCTGTTTTTT. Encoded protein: CASSSYYTGELFF. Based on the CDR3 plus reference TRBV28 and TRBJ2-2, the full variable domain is DVKVTQSSRYLVKRTGEKVFLECVQDMDHENMFWYRQDPGLGLRLIYFSYDVKMKEKGDIPEGYSVSREKKERFSLILESASTNQTSMYLCASSSYYTGELFFGEGSRLTVL.

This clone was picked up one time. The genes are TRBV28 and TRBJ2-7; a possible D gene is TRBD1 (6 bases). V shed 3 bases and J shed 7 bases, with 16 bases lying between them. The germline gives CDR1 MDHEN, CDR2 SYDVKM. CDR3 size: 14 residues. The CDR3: CASSFPGAIGEQYF. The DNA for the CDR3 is TGTGCCAGCAGTTTCCCAGGGGCAATTGGGGAGCAGTACTTC.

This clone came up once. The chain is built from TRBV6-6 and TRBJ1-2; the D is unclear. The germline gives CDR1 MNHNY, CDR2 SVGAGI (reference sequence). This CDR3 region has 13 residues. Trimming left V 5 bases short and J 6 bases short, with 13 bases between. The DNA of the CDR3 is TGTGCCAGCAGTACGCCCCCCGGGAATGGCTACACCTTC. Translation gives CASSTPPGNGYTF.

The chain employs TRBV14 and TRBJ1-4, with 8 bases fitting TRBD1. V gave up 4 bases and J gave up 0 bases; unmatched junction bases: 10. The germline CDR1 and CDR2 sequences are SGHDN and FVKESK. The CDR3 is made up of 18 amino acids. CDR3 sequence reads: CASSRIGQGVATNEKLFF. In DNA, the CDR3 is TGTGCCAGCAGCCGAATCGGACAGGGAGTCGCAACTAATGAAAAACTGTTTTTT.

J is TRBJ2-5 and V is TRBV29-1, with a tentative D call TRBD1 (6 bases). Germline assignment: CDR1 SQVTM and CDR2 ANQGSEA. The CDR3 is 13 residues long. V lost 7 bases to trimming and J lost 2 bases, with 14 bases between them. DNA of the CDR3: TGCAGCGCCAGTCAAGGGGGACAAGAGACCCAGTACTTC. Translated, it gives CSASQGGQETQYF.

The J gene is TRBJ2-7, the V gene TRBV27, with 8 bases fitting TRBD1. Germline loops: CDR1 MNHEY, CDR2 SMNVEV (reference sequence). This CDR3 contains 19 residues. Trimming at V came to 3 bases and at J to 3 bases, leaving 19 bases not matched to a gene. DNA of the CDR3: TGTGCCAGCAGTTTGTACCTCGAACGATCGGACAGGGCCATCTACGAGCAGTACTTC. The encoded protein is CASSLYLERSDRAIYEQYF.

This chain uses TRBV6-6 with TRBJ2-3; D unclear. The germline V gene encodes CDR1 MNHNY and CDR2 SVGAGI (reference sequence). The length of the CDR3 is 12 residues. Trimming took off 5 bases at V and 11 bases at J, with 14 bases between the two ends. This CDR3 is CASSPGRSGQYF. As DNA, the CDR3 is TGTGCCAGCAGTCCCGGTCGTAGTGGGCAGTATTTT.

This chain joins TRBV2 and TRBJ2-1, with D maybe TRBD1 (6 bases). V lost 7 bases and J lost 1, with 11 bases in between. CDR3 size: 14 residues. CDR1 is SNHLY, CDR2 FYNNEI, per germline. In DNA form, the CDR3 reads TGTGCCAGCACCCTCAGGGGTTCCTACAATGAGCAGTTCTTC. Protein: CASTLRGSYNEQFF.

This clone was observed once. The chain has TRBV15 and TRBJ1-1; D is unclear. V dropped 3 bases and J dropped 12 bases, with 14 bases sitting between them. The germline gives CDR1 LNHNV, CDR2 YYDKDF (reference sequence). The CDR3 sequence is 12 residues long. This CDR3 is CATSSLSGISFF. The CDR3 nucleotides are TGTGCCACCAGCAGCTTGTCGGGGATTTCTTTCTTT.

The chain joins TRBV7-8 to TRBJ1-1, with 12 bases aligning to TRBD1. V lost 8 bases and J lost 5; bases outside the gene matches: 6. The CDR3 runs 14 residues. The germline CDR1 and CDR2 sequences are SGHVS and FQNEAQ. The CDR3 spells CASGGQGAGTEAFF. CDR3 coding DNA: TGTGCCAGCGGGGGACAGGGGGCTGGGACTGAAGCTTTCTTT.

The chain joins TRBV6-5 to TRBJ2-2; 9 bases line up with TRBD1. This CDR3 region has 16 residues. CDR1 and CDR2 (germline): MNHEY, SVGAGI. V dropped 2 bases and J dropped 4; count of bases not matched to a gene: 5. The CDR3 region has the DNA TGTGCCAGCAGTTACGGGACAGGGTCGAGCACCGGGGAGCTGTTTTTT. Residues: CASSYGTGSSTGELFF.